A single sample gave rise to the 2 T cell receptor beta chains below, sequenced in a study of CD8 T cells in Susac syndrome. With random hexamers, reverse transcription was performed on about 0.5 to 1 ug of RNA. MiXCR, applied by TCRdb to the immunoSEQ multiplex PCR reads, yields one record per CDR3 protein. The sample includes some 450,000 distinct CDR3 sequences, around 85% of them seen just once. The specimen was CD8+ T cells from PBMCs. The receptors shown here come from a human donor with multiple sclerosis.

This sequence joins TRBV11-2 and TRBJ2-7; TRBD1 agrees at 12 bases. This CDR3 spans 14 amino acids. V trimming: 8 bases; J trimming: 6 bases; junction bases outside the gene matches: 8. Germline values: CDR1 SGHAT, CDR2 FQNNGV. CDR3 sequence reads: CASRTGTGGSEQYF. CDR3 bases: TGTGCCAGCCGGACGGGGACAGGGGGCTCCGAGCAGTACTTC.

The chain is built from TRBV5-1 and TRBJ1-1; a possible D gene is TRBD1 (5 bases). Trimming removed 5 bases at V and 2 bases at J, with 13 bases between. CDR1 is SGHRS, CDR2 YFSETQ, per germline. This CDR3 region has 14 residues. CDR3 bases: TGCGCCAGCAGTTACAACGGGGGTAACACTGAAGCTTTCTTT. It specifies CASSYNGGNTEAFF. The full variable domain, in which reference TRBV5-1 and TRBJ1-1 provide the parts outside the CDR3, is KAGVTQTPRYLIKTRGQQVTLSCSPISGHRSVSWYQQTPGQGLQFLFEYFSETQRNKGNFPGRFSGRQFSNSRSEMNVSTLELGDSALYLCASSYNGGNTEAFFGQGTRLTVV.